This is a list of T cell receptor beta chains from one sample in a study of blood T cells in healthy people across ages. A single record per CDR3 protein comes from TCRdb applying MiXCR to the 5' RACE reads. The data show fewer than 600,000 distinct CDR3 sequences, around 27% seen once. This sample was also put to use in a study of T cells of mothers and their children.

The specimen sequenced was blood. The receptors shown here come from a boy aged 2 to 9 in good health. Both conserved end residues are part of each CDR3. Each record gives: clone size, J gene, V gene, D gene, CDR3 DNA, CDR3 protein. D genes are given only for firm matches. Part of the rows lack a size; the others show once, few, many or a class for expanded clones.

abundance: NA
j_gene: TRBJ2-6
v_gene: TRBV10-3
d_gene: NA
CDR3nt: TGTGCCATCAGTATCAGTGTCTCTGGGGCCAACGTCCTGACTTTC
CDR3aa: CAISISVSGANVLTF

abundance: NA
j_gene: TRBJ1-1
v_gene: TRBV3-1
d_gene: TRBD1
CDR3nt: TGTGCCAGCAGCCGACCGGGACAGCTGAACACTGAAGCTTTCTTT
CDR3aa: CASSRPGQLNTEAFF

abundance: few
j_gene: TRBJ2-3
v_gene: TRBV5-5
d_gene: NA
CDR3nt: TGTGCCAGCAGCTTCACCGGTGCCCTACAGGATACGCAGTATTTT
CDR3aa: CASSFTGALQDTQYF

abundance: NA
j_gene: TRBJ2-4
v_gene: TRBV7-9
d_gene: TRBD1
CDR3nt: TGTGCCAGCAGCAAATCCGGGACAGAAAACATTCAGTACTTC
CDR3aa: CASSKSGTENIQYF

abundance: few
j_gene: TRBJ2-7
v_gene: TRBV9
d_gene: TRBD1
CDR3nt: TGTGCCAGCAGCGTAACAGGGGGCGGCGAGCAGTACTTC
CDR3aa: CASSVTGGGEQYF

abundance: few
j_gene: TRBJ2-1
v_gene: TRBV29-1
d_gene: TRBD1
CDR3nt: TGCAGCGTAGGCGGGACAGGGTTCAATGAGCAGTTCTTC
CDR3aa: CSVGGTGFNEQFF

abundance: NA
j_gene: TRBJ2-7
v_gene: TRBV20-1
d_gene: TRBD2
CDR3nt: TGCAGTGCTCTACAACTAGCGACATCCTACGAGCAGTACTTC
CDR3aa: CSALQLATSYEQYF

abundance: few
j_gene: TRBJ2-1
v_gene: TRBV6-4
d_gene: TRBD2
CDR3nt: TGTGCCAGCAGTGACTCAGGGACTAGCGGGAGCGATGAGCAGTTCTTC
CDR3aa: CASSDSGTSGSDEQFF

abundance: NA
j_gene: TRBJ2-1
v_gene: TRBV7-2
d_gene: TRBD2
CDR3nt: TGTGCCAGCAGCAATAGCGGGAGGGATTACAATGAGCAGTTCTTC
CDR3aa: CASSNSGRDYNEQFF

abundance: NA
j_gene: TRBJ2-5
v_gene: TRBV12-3/TRBV12-4
d_gene: TRBD2
CDR3nt: TGTGCCAGCAGTTTCTGGCGGGGGGAAGAAGAGACCCAGTACTTC
CDR3aa: CASSFWRGEEETQYF

abundance: NA
j_gene: TRBJ2-3
v_gene: TRBV12-3/TRBV12-4
d_gene: NA
CDR3nt: TGTGCCAGCAGAGTGACCTCCGATACGCAGTATTTT
CDR3aa: CASRVTSDTQYF

abundance: few
j_gene: TRBJ2-3
v_gene: TRBV25-1
d_gene: TRBD2
CDR3nt: TGTGCCAGCAGTGAATCCTATGGCCAGGGAGGGTCAGATACGCAGTATTTT
CDR3aa: CASSESYGQGGSDTQYF

abundance: few
j_gene: TRBJ1-1
v_gene: TRBV7-9
d_gene: NA
CDR3nt: TGTGCCAGCATATCTGATTTGAACACTGAAGCTTTCTTT
CDR3aa: CASISDLNTEAFF

abundance: few
j_gene: TRBJ2-7
v_gene: TRBV15
d_gene: NA
CDR3nt: TGTGCCACCGCGGTTGGCCGCTCCTACGAGCAGTACTTC
CDR3aa: CATAVGRSYEQYF

abundance: few
j_gene: TRBJ1-6
v_gene: TRBV12-3/TRBV12-4
d_gene: NA
CDR3nt: TGTGCCAGCAGTTTTTCGTGGGCTTCACCCCTCCACTTT
CDR3aa: CASSFSWASPLHF

abundance: few
j_gene: TRBJ1-4
v_gene: TRBV9
d_gene: NA
CDR3nt: TGTGCCAGCAGCGTAGATTCGCGGGAACGGAAACTGTTTTTT
CDR3aa: CASSVDSRERKLFF

abundance: NA
j_gene: TRBJ2-3
v_gene: TRBV7-8
d_gene: TRBD1
CDR3nt: TGTGCCAGCAGCCCACCCGGGGACAGGGAGTTATCAGATACGCAGTATTTT
CDR3aa: CASSPPGDRELSDTQYF

abundance: few
j_gene: TRBJ1-2
v_gene: TRBV30
d_gene: TRBD1
CDR3nt: TGCGCAACGACAGGGGACACGCCCTATGGCTACACCTTC
CDR3aa: CATTGDTPYGYTF

abundance: few
j_gene: TRBJ2-4
v_gene: TRBV7-9
d_gene: NA
CDR3nt: TGTGCCAGCAGCTTAGGAACGAAGACCCTATTCTTC
CDR3aa: CASSLGTKTLFF

abundance: NA
j_gene: TRBJ1-5
v_gene: TRBV28
d_gene: TRBD1
CDR3nt: TGTGCCAGCAGCAAGGACAGGGTAAATCAGCCCCAGCATTTT
CDR3aa: CASSKDRVNQPQHF

abundance: NA
j_gene: TRBJ2-5
v_gene: TRBV2
d_gene: TRBD1
CDR3nt: TGTGCCAGCAGCAAACCCTACGGACAGGAAGAGACCCAGTACTTC
CDR3aa: CASSKPYGQEETQYF

abundance: NA
j_gene: TRBJ1-1
v_gene: TRBV6-6
d_gene: NA
CDR3nt: TGTGCCAGCAGTCCCTTGAGCGGGAAGAACACTGAAGCTTTCTTT
CDR3aa: CASSPLSGKNTEAFF

abundance: few
j_gene: TRBJ1-1
v_gene: TRBV5-1
d_gene: NA
CDR3nt: TGCGCCAGCAGCTTGGTATCCAGGGCCACTGAAGCTTTCTTT
CDR3aa: CASSLVSRATEAFF

abundance: NA
j_gene: TRBJ1-1
v_gene: TRBV30
d_gene: NA
CDR3nt: TGTGCCCGGAGTGTAGTTCAGGTGGGGCACACTGAAGCTTTCTTT
CDR3aa: CARSVVQVGHTEAFF

abundance: NA
j_gene: TRBJ2-5
v_gene: TRBV29-1
d_gene: NA
CDR3nt: TGCAGCGTTGAAGATCCTAGGGGCTGGGAGACCCAGTACTTC
CDR3aa: CSVEDPRGWETQYF

abundance: NA
j_gene: TRBJ1-1
v_gene: TRBV7-2
d_gene: TRBD1
CDR3nt: TGTGCCAGCAGCCTATACGGACAGGGGCTGGCTGAAGCTTTCTTT
CDR3aa: CASSLYGQGLAEAFF

abundance: NA
j_gene: TRBJ2-5
v_gene: TRBV20-1
d_gene: NA
CDR3nt: TGCAGTGCTGTCGGGACTGGCCAAGAGACCCAGTACTTC
CDR3aa: CSAVGTGQETQYF

abundance: few
j_gene: TRBJ1-2
v_gene: TRBV27
d_gene: NA
CDR3nt: TGTGCCAGCGCCCCTACAGGGAAAAATGGCTACACCTTC
CDR3aa: CASAPTGKNGYTF

abundance: few
j_gene: TRBJ2-1
v_gene: TRBV20-1
d_gene: NA
CDR3nt: TGCAGTGCTAGGGAGGGGAGCCTTGGTGAGCAGTTCTTC
CDR3aa: CSAREGSLGEQFF

abundance: NA
j_gene: TRBJ2-7
v_gene: TRBV7-2
d_gene: NA
CDR3nt: TGTGCCAGCAGCTCCCCCGCACTGGGGGGCCTCGAGCAGTACTTC
CDR3aa: CASSSPALGGLEQYF

abundance: few
j_gene: TRBJ2-7
v_gene: TRBV29-1
d_gene: NA
CDR3nt: TGCAGCGTTGTCGGTGGGCAAGCCTACGAGCAGTACTTC
CDR3aa: CSVVGGQAYEQYF

abundance: NA
j_gene: TRBJ2-2
v_gene: TRBV5-1
d_gene: NA
CDR3nt: TGCGCCAGCAGCTTGGTATCCTCGAACACCGGGGAGCTGTTTTTT
CDR3aa: CASSLVSSNTGELFF

abundance: NA
j_gene: TRBJ2-1
v_gene: TRBV6-1
d_gene: NA
CDR3nt: TGTGCCAGCAGTGAAGTGGGTGGGAGTTTCCATGAGCAGTTCTTC
CDR3aa: CASSEVGGSFHEQFF

abundance: many
j_gene: TRBJ2-7
v_gene: TRBV12-3/TRBV12-4
d_gene: NA
CDR3nt: TGTGCCAGCAGCAGGACAGCCTACGAGCAGTACTTC
CDR3aa: CASSRTAYEQYF

abundance: NA
j_gene: TRBJ2-3
v_gene: TRBV5-1
d_gene: NA
CDR3nt: TGCGCCAGCAGCTTGGGGGCAGAAATAGATACGCAGTATTTT
CDR3aa: CASSLGAEIDTQYF

abundance: NA
j_gene: TRBJ1-1
v_gene: TRBV5-6
d_gene: NA
CDR3nt: TGTGCCAGCAGCCGAGGGGGAATGAGGGGGAACACTGAAGCTTTCTTT
CDR3aa: CASSRGGMRGNTEAFF

abundance: few
j_gene: TRBJ2-1
v_gene: TRBV29-1
d_gene: NA
CDR3nt: TGCAGCGTTGAAGTCCAGGGTTCCTACAATGAGCAGTTCTTC
CDR3aa: CSVEVQGSYNEQFF

abundance: NA
j_gene: TRBJ1-2
v_gene: TRBV6-5
d_gene: NA
CDR3nt: TGTGCCAGCAGGATCACAGGAGGAGCTGGCTACACCTTC
CDR3aa: CASRITGGAGYTF

abundance: few
j_gene: TRBJ2-2
v_gene: TRBV12-5
d_gene: NA
CDR3nt: TGTGCTAGTGGATGGTGGGGACATCAGAACACCGGGGAGCTGTTTTTT
CDR3aa: CASGWWGHQNTGELFF

abundance: few
j_gene: TRBJ1-6
v_gene: TRBV5-1
d_gene: TRBD1
CDR3nt: TGCGCCAGCAGCTCCGTTTCAGGGGGAGATTCACCCCTCCACTTT
CDR3aa: CASSSVSGGDSPLHF

abundance: few
j_gene: TRBJ2-5
v_gene: TRBV29-1
d_gene: TRBD1
CDR3nt: TGCAGCGTTAGACAGGGACGGGAGACCCAGTACTTC
CDR3aa: CSVRQGRETQYF

abundance: few
j_gene: TRBJ2-3
v_gene: TRBV28
d_gene: TRBD2
CDR3nt: TGTGCCAGCAAGGTCCTAGCGGGAGCAGGAATAGATACGCAGTATTTT
CDR3aa: CASKVLAGAGIDTQYF

abundance: NA
j_gene: TRBJ2-7
v_gene: TRBV27
d_gene: TRBD1
CDR3nt: TGTGCCACCATCGACAGGGGCCCTCCTTACGAGCAGTACTTC
CDR3aa: CATIDRGPPYEQYF

abundance: NA
j_gene: TRBJ1-6
v_gene: TRBV7-2
d_gene: TRBD1
CDR3nt: TGTGCCAGCAGCTTCCGACAGGGAGATGGTTCACGCCTCCACTTT
CDR3aa: CASSFRQGDGSRLHF

abundance: NA
j_gene: TRBJ1-2
v_gene: TRBV29-1
d_gene: NA
CDR3nt: TGCAGCGTTGAAGGGAGGCAGGGGAGTGGCTACACCTTC
CDR3aa: CSVEGRQGSGYTF

abundance: NA
j_gene: TRBJ2-7
v_gene: TRBV25-1
d_gene: NA
CDR3nt: TGTGCCAGCAGTGAACCAAGCCAGGGCTACGAGCAGTACTTC
CDR3aa: CASSEPSQGYEQYF

abundance: many
j_gene: TRBJ2-1
v_gene: TRBV6-5
d_gene: TRBD2
CDR3nt: TGTGCCAGCAGTGGGACTAGCGGGGGAAACAATGAGCAGTTCTTC
CDR3aa: CASSGTSGGNNEQFF

abundance: NA
j_gene: TRBJ2-3
v_gene: TRBV20-1
d_gene: NA
CDR3nt: TGCAGCGCTAGAGCGATTATAGATACGCAGTATTTT
CDR3aa: CSARAIIDTQYF

abundance: NA
j_gene: TRBJ2-4
v_gene: TRBV6-1
d_gene: NA
CDR3nt: TGTGCCAGCAGAGCACCCGGGGCGGCCAAAAACATTCAGTACTTC
CDR3aa: CASRAPGAAKNIQYF